This TCR beta chain originates from a study of CD8 T cells in ankylosing spondylitis. Findings and caveats of the study: Reports of some motif variants in reactive arthritis synovial fluid and blood predate this one. Disease-linked clones were reportedly significantly enriched in matched ankylosing spondylitis synovial fluid. The study identified a TCR beta motif of roughly eight highly homologous variants that appeared characteristic of ankylosing spondylitis blood.

The germline V gene has CDR1 SEHNR and CDR2 FQNEAQ (reference sequence). The CDR3 covers 15 residues. Trimming at V came to 7 bases and at J to 1 base, leaving 9 bases not matched to a gene. A quantitative 5'-RACE method, one with molecular barcodes, was used to make TCR beta libraries. TCRdb independently ran MiXCR on the 5' RACE reads; one entry per CDR3 protein. In the table there are about 460,000 distinct CDR3 sequences, 5.3% of which are singletons. The table lists this clonotype with many counts. Its target is not known. The genes are TRBV7-9 and TRBJ1-1, with 7 nucleotides matching TRBD1. The clonotype comes from a male donor with ankylosing spondylitis. Sequencing used blood, either unsorted or a sorted T cell fraction (not recorded which). This CDR3 reads CASNDDRDRNTEAFF. The CDR3 DNA reads TGTGCCAGCAATGACGACAGGGACCGGAACACTGAAGCTTTCTTT.